Included here is one T cell receptor beta chain sequence, with context. The data are from a study of shared clonotypes between healthy human individuals. Study background: Donors had three CD4 naive, three CD4 memory, two CD8 naive and one CD8 memory plate apiece.

Naive CD8 cells were CD45RO-negative, positively selected for CCR7, excluding terminally differentiated effector memory CD45RA+ cells. Every contributor of samples was a Caucasian grown-up residing in Nashville, Tennessee. In germline, CDR1 is SGHAT, CDR2 FQNNGV. V was pared by 3 bases and J by 5 bases, with 3 bases between. This CDR3 spans 11 amino acids. Sequenced by immunoSEQ multiplex PCR; TCRdb stores in-frame clones only, minus some. This sample has 800,000 to 950,000 clones, with approximately 97% found just once. The sequence derives from a young man in good health. Sequencing input: naive CD8+ T cells sorted from blood. J is TRBJ2-3 and V is TRBV11-2; D remains ambiguous. The CDR3 DNA follows: TGTGCCAGCAGCTTCCTAGATACGCAGTATTTT. Its translation is CASSFLDTQYF.